Below, one TCR beta chain is given with its context. The data were obtained in a study of OX40 agonist ivuxolimab in advanced cancers. CDR3 length equals 16 residues. Looked up from germline, CDR1 is SGHRS and CDR2 is YFSETQ. The junction had 7 bases not matched to a gene; V was cut back by 0 bases and J by 2 bases. The method was immunoSEQ multiplex PCR; TCRdb's version includes in-frame clones alone and lacks a portion of them. The data show 75,000 to 100,000 clones, with under 90% seen just once and less than 5.5% held by the top ten. This receptor was obtained from an adult with an advanced solid tumor such as melanoma, head and neck, liver or kidney cancer. Source: CD4+ or CD8+ T cells sorted from blood, taken in a trial of the OX40 agonist ivuxolimab. The chain links TRBV5-1 to TRBJ2-5; 7 nucleotides line up with TRBD1. CDR3 sequence: CASSLAGTALQETQYF. The CDR3 DNA reads as TGCGCCAGCAGCTTGGCCGGGACAGCGCTACAAGAGACCCAGTACTTC.